This T cell receptor (beta chain) stems from a study of shared clonotypes between healthy human individuals. V lost 2 bases, J lost 4 bases, and 15 bases stayed unmatched. Germline CDR1 reads SGHRS; CDR2 reads YFSETQ. This CDR3 is 19 amino acids long. The repertoire was sequenced with immunoSEQ multiplex PCR; TCRdb's copy has only in-frame clones and lacks some. The sample has 1.5 million to 1.9 million clones; 98% are singletons. This TCR was recovered from a man between 25 and 39 years old in good health. The genes are TRBV5-1 and TRBJ2-3; 11 bases map to TRBD2. The specimen sequenced was naive CD4+ T cells sorted from blood. Subset indicated: CD45RA+ positively selected. CDR3: CASSFGLAGGPSSADTQYF. The CDR3 bases are TGCGCCAGCAGCTTCGGGTTAGCGGGAGGGCCGTCTTCAGCAGATACGCAGTATTTT.